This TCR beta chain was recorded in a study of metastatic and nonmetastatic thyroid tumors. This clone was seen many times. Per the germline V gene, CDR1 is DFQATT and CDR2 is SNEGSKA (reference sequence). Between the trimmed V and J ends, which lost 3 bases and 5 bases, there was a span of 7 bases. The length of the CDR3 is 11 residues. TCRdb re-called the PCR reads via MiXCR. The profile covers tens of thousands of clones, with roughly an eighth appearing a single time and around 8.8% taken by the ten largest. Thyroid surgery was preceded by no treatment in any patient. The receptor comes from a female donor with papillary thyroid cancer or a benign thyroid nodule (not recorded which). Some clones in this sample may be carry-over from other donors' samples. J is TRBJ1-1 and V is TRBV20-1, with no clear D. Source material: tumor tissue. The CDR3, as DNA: TGCAGTGCTAGCTCGGATACTGAAGCTTTCTTT. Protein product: CSASSDTEAFF.